Presented here are 21 T cell receptor beta chains from one specimen sequenced in a study of beta chain features in type 1 diabetes. General study results and limits: Moderate but significant shortening of TCRB CDR3s was recorded in all four CD4+ subsets from Type 1 diabetes patients.

Expressed TCRB transcripts were sequenced after all isolated RNA was converted to cDNA. Here immunoSEQ multiplex PCR was the method, and the copy in TCRdb shows in-frame clones only, minus some. The table lists around 41,000 clones, around 63% of them singletons. These receptors have no identified antigens. The specimen was Tregs from blood. The receptors come from a man younger than 45 with type 1 diabetes. Some clones in this sample may be carry-over from other donors' samples.

The chain has TRBV6-5 and TRBJ2-1; 7 bases map to TRBD1. V lost 1 base and J lost 6; bases outside the gene matches: 3. CDR1 is MNHEY, CDR2 SVGAGI, per germline. CDR3 length: 14 residues. CDR3 loop: CASSYWTGGNEQFF. For the CDR3, the DNA is TGTGCCAGCAGTTACTGGACAGGCGGCAATGAGCAGTTCTTC.

This clone was picked up a small number of times. This chain links TRBV7-2 with TRBJ2-1, with D unresolved. Germline V gene lookup returns CDR1 SGHTA and CDR2 FQGNSA. This CDR3 has 17 amino acids. The V and J ends lost 5 bases and 0 bases respectively, with 17 bases between them. The CDR3 protein is CASSPHSRKSSYNEQFF. Written as DNA, the CDR3 is TGTGCCAGCAGCCCCCATAGTCGAAAAAGCTCCTACAATGAGCAGTTCTTC.

The chain uses TRBV18 and TRBJ2-1; 7 bases agree with TRBD1. V dropped 8 bases and J dropped 6; count of bases not matched to a gene: 10. The CDR3 contains 14 residues. Germline V gene data show CDR1 as KGHSH and CDR2 as LQKENI. The CDR3 protein is CASADRVGPNEQFF. CDR3 DNA sequence: TGTGCCAGCGCCGACAGGGTGGGGCCCAATGAGCAGTTCTTC.

The chain recombines TRBV28 with TRBJ2-1; the D gene is possibly TRBD1 (5 bases). Germline V gene data show CDR1 as MDHEN and CDR2 as SYDVKM. Trimming removed 6 bases from V and 5 bases from J, with 14 bases in between. The CDR3 extends over 14 amino acids. In DNA, the CDR3 is TGTGCCAGCAGAGGGGTGTCAGAGCACAATGAGCAGTTCTTC. Its translation is CASRGVSEHNEQFF.

J is TRBJ2-7 and V is TRBV20-1; the D is unclear. Trimming left V 6 bases short and J 6 bases short, with 12 bases between. The germline CDR1 and CDR2 sequences are DFQATT and SNEGSKA (reference sequence). The CDR3 consists of 11 residues. The CDR3 region has the DNA TGCAGTGCCCGAGAGTTCGGCGAGCAGTACTTC. Protein sequence: CSAREFGEQYF.

This clone appeared a single time. The rearrangement joins TRBV5-4 to TRBJ2-1, with TRBD2 matching over 8 bases. The germline gives CDR1 SGHNT, CDR2 YYREEE (reference sequence). V was pared by 1 base and J by 7 bases, with 7 bases of the junction left unmatched. The CDR3 sequence is 15 residues long. CDR3 nucleotides: TGTGCCAGCAGCTTGTCGTCTAGCGGGTTGAATGAGCAGTTCTTC. Translated, it gives CASSLSSSGLNEQFF.

The V and J genes are TRBV4-2 and TRBJ2-2; 16 bases fit TRBD2. Losses at the gene ends were 3 bases for V and 5 bases for J; bases not matched to a gene: 3. The length of the CDR3 is 17 residues. From germline, CDR1 is LGHNA and CDR2 YNFKEQ. CDR3 in DNA: TGTGCCAGCAGCCAGGGGACTAGCGGGGGGGCTACCGGGGAGCTGTTTTTT. This encodes CASSQGTSGGATGELFF.

This chain joins TRBV30 and TRBJ1-2; possible D gene TRBD1, 5 bases. Trimming left V 0 bases short and J 8 bases short, with 13 bases between. Germline CDR1 reads GTSNPN; CDR2 reads SVGIG (reference sequence). The length of the CDR3 is 13 residues. CDR3 amino acids: CAWSVQGARGYTF. The CDR3 bases are TGTGCCTGGAGTGTCCAAGGGGCGCGGGGCTACACCTTC.

The J gene is TRBJ1-5, the V gene TRBV29-1; D might be TRBD1 (6 bases). V lost 2 bases and J lost 1, with 6 bases in between. Germline-derived CDR1 and CDR2 are SQVTM and ANQGSEA. The CDR3 is 13 residues long. The CDR3 loop reads CSVEQGSNQPQHF. The CDR3, as DNA: TGCAGCGTTGAACAGGGGAGCAATCAGCCCCAGCATTTT.

This clone was observed a handful of times. The chain carries TRBV29-1 and TRBJ2-3; weak D call: TRBD2 (5 bases). This CDR3 contains 12 residues. Trimming left V 3 bases short and J 9 bases short, with 13 bases between. Germline V CDR1 and CDR2: SQVTM, ANQGSEA. DNA of the CDR3: TGCAGCGTTGATGAAACTAGGCGGACGCAGTATTTT. It is translated as CSVDETRRTQYF.

The chain recombines TRBV19 with TRBJ2-2; tentative D call: TRBD1 (5 bases). Per germline, CDR1 LNHDA and CDR2 SQIVND (reference sequence). The CDR3 contains 15 residues. Deletions cut 1 base from V and 1 base from J, with 7 bases between. The CDR3 region has the DNA TGTGCCAGTAGTATAGGGACAATGAACACCGGGGAGCTGTTTTTT. Translated, it gives CASSIGTMNTGELFF.

The V gene is TRBV5-1, the J gene TRBJ2-2; D is possibly TRBD1 (6 bases). Trimming stripped 2 bases from V and 1 base from J, with 12 bases between. Per germline, CDR1 SGHRS and CDR2 YFSETQ. CDR3 length: 16 residues. For the CDR3, the DNA is TGCGCCAGCAGCTTTTTTGGGGGCTTGAACACCGGGGAGCTGTTTTTT. Translated, it gives CASSFFGGLNTGELFF.

The chain joins TRBV4-2 to TRBJ2-1; D might be TRBD1 (6 bases). CDR3 length: 14 residues. Germline CDR1 and CDR2: LGHNA and YNFKEQ. Trimming removed 4 bases from V and 7 bases from J, with 14 bases in between. CDR3 amino acids: CASSPQDRGNEQFF. As DNA, the CDR3 is TGTGCCAGCAGCCCCCAGGACAGAGGGAATGAGCAGTTCTTC.

V usage is TRBV7-2 and J usage is TRBJ1-2, with D hard to call. The germline V gene encodes CDR1 SGHTA and CDR2 FQGNSA. CDR3 length equals 14 residues. V was cut by 1 base and J by 1 base, with 7 bases left in between. CDR3 region: CASSLGRFNYGYTF. The CDR3 DNA reads TGTGCCAGCAGCTTAGGCAGGTTTAACTATGGCTACACCTTC.

CDR3 coding DNA: TGTGCCAGTGAAAAGCGGTACCAAGAGACCCAGTACTTC. Its protein is CASEKRYQETQYF. The chain links TRBV2 to TRBJ2-5; TRBD2 is a possible D gene (5 bases). The CDR3 extends over 13 amino acids. Trimming removed 9 bases at V and 0 bases at J, with 11 bases between. The V gene's germline CDR1 is SNHLY and CDR2 FYNNEI.

This sequence joins TRBV25-1 and TRBJ2-1; no definite D call. CDR1 and CDR2 from the germline V gene are MGHDK and SYGVNS. The CDR3 has 14 amino acids. The V end lost 1 base, the J end lost 3 bases, and 7 bases lay between the germline ends. The CDR3 protein is CASSESRLYNEQFF. The CDR3 DNA follows: TGTGCCAGCAGTGAATCCCGACTCTACAATGAGCAGTTCTTC.

CDR3 residues: CASSKGGDSRGSHTQYF. The CDR3 DNA follows: TGTGCCAGCAGCAAAGGGGGGGACTCGCGGGGGTCCCATACGCAGTATTTT. The chain uses TRBV21-1 and TRBJ2-3; the table names TRBD2, a call not compared with the DNA. TRBV21-1 corresponds to a pseudogene. This CDR3 has 17 amino acids.

This chain uses TRBV7-6 with TRBJ2-3; D is unresolved. Germline loops: CDR1 SGHVS, CDR2 FNYEAQ. The CDR3 runs 16 residues. Trimming removed 5 bases at V and 1 base at J, with 16 bases between. The CDR3 bases are TGTGCCAGCAGCGAAAAAGTCACAACCCGCACAGATACGCAGTATTTT. Translated: CASSEKVTTRTDTQYF.

This clone is a singleton in its sample. The genes are TRBV25-1 and TRBJ2-1; maybe TRBD1 (6 bases). The V gene lost 2 bases and the J gene lost 3 bases, with 11 bases spanning the gap. This CDR3 is built from 15 residues. Germline-derived CDR1 and CDR2 are MGHDK and SYGVNS. This chain's CDR3 is CASSELTGFYNEQFF. In nucleotides, the CDR3 is TGTGCCAGCAGTGAACTCACAGGGTTCTACAATGAGCAGTTCTTC. The full variable domain, with the rest looked up from reference TRBV25-1 and TRBJ2-1, is EADIYQTPRYLVIGTGKKITLECSQTMGHDKMYWYQQDPGMELHLIHYSYGVNSTEKGDLSSESTVSRIRTEHFPLTLESARPSHTSQYLCASSELTGFYNEQFFGPGTRLTVL.

This chain joins TRBV30 and TRBJ2-1; perhaps TRBD2 as D (5 bases). The CDR3 runs to 13 residues. V was shortened by 3 bases and J by 9 bases, with 15 bases between the two germline ends. CDR1 is GTSNPN, CDR2 SVGIG, per germline (reference sequence). The CDR3 spells CAWRRASLVEQFF. Written as DNA, the CDR3 is TGTGCCTGGAGGAGGGCATCGTTGGTTGAGCAGTTCTTC.

The rearrangement uses TRBV29-1 and TRBJ2-7, with 10 bases that match TRBD1. The CDR3 runs to 13 residues. J lost 5 bases, V lost 7 bases, and 8 bases had no gene match. Germline V gene lookup returns CDR1 SQVTM and CDR2 ANQGSEA. CDR3 DNA sequence: TGCAGCGCGATCGGACAGGGGGGCCACGAGCAGTACTTC. The encoded protein is CSAIGQGGHEQYF.